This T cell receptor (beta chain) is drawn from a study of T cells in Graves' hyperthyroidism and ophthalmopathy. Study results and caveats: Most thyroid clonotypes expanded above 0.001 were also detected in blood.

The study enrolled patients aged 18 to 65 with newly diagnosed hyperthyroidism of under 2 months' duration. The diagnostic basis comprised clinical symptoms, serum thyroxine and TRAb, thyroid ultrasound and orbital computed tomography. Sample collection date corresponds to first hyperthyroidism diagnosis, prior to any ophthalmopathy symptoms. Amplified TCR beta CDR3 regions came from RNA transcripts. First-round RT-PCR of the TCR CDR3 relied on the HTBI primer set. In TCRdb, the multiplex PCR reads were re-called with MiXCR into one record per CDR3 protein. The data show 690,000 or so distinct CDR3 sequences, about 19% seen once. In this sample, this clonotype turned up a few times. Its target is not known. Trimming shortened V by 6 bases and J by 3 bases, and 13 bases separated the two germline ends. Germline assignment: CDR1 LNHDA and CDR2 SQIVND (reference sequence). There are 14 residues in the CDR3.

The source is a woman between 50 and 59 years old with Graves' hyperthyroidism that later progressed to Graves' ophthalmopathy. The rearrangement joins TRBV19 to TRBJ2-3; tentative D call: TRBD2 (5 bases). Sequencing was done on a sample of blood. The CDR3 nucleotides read TGTGCCAGTAGCCCCGGGAAGCGAACAGATACGCAGTATTTT. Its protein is CASSPGKRTDTQYF.